These 10 T cell receptor beta chains were sequenced from one sample in a study of radiation and T cells in renal cell carcinoma. Time point specified: baseline pretreatment blood. As to treatment: 15 Gy SBRT to primary tumor, nephrectomy 4 weeks later. Some clones are missing from TCRdb's copy, which holds only in-frame ones; the method was immunoSEQ multiplex PCR. Of 150,000 or so clones detected, around four fifths appear once; the ten largest clones hold approximately 24%. The sample here was blood, taken from a patient whose treatment included radiotherapy and nephrectomy. These receptors were collected from a woman aged 50 to 60 with renal cell carcinoma.

The chain employs TRBV10-3 and TRBJ1-1; weak D call: TRBD1 (6 bases). V lost 3 bases to trimming and J lost 3 bases, with 14 bases between them. This CDR3 is 15 amino acids long. Germline V lookup: CDR1 ENHRY, CDR2 SYGVKD. The CDR3 nucleotides are TGTGCCATCAGTGAAGGGTGGGCAGGGGACACTGAAGCTTTCTTT. This gives the protein CAISEGWAGDTEAFF.

The rearrangement links TRBV6-1 to TRBJ2-7, with D possibly being TRBD2 (5 bases). Germline CDR1 MNHNS, CDR2 SASEGT. Trimming pared 2 bases from V and 2 bases from J, leaving 10 bases between. The CDR3 contains 14 residues. CDR3 in amino acids: CASSEFRGTYEQYF. The CDR3 DNA follows: TGTGCCAGCAGTGAATTCCGGGGAACCTACGAGCAGTACTTC.

The chain uses TRBV5-6 and TRBJ2-1, with D uncertain. Looked up from germline, CDR1 is SGHDT and CDR2 is YYEEEE. The CDR3 runs to 13 residues. V was pared by 0 bases and J by 9 bases, with 10 bases between. The CDR3 region is CASSLGLTGEQFF. CDR3 nucleotides: TGTGCCAGCAGCTTGGGGCTAACGGGTGAGCAGTTCTTC.

V is TRBV4-3 and J is TRBJ2-7, with D possibly TRBD2 on 5 matching bases. V dropped 4 bases and J dropped 6 bases, with 19 bases sitting between them. The CDR3 loop spans 15 amino acids. Germline CDR1 LGHNA, CDR2 YSLEER. For the CDR3, the DNA is TGCGCCAGCAGCCCGACCCAGGCCGCAGGAGGCGAGCAGTACTTC. This translates into CASSPTQAAGGEQYF.

Only a few counts were recorded for this clone. The chain recombines TRBV29-1 with TRBJ1-2, with D possibly TRBD1 on 5 matching bases. V lost 7 bases to trimming and J lost 1 base, with 10 bases between them. The CDR3 length is 12 residues. The germline CDR1 and CDR2 sequences are SQVTM and ANQGSEA. For the CDR3, the DNA is TGCAGCGGCAGGGATAGTAACTATGGCTACACCTTC. The encoded protein is CSGRDSNYGYTF.

J is TRBJ2-2 and V is TRBV5-1; 9 bases are a match to TRBD2. Germline V gives CDR1 SGHRS, CDR2 YFSETQ. The V gene end was trimmed by 4 bases and the J gene end by 5 bases; junction bases not matched to a gene: 12. This CDR3 is built from 17 residues. The CDR3 sequence is CASSPSDSGGRTGELFF. The CDR3 DNA sequence: TGCGCCAGCAGCCCCTCGGATAGCGGGGGCCGTACCGGGGAGCTGTTTTTT.

V usage is TRBV10-3 and J usage is TRBJ1-1; 7 bases fit TRBD1. Germline V CDR1 and CDR2: ENHRY, SYGVKD. The CDR3 length is 12 residues. J gave up 13 bases and V 1 base, and 6 bases lay outside the gene matches. CDR3 region: CAISEYGTVGFF. CDR3 DNA: TGTGCCATCAGTGAGTACGGGACAGTGGGTTTCTTT.

The gene calls are TRBV6-1 and TRBJ2-5; a weak D match, TRBD1 (6 bases). Per the germline V gene, CDR1 is MNHNS and CDR2 is SASEGT. V was cut by 4 bases and J by 2 bases, with 8 bases left in between. This CDR3 contains 13 residues. The CDR3 spells CASSGTAQETQYF. The CDR3, as DNA: TGTGCCAGCAGTGGGACAGCTCAAGAGACCCAGTACTTC.

This chain connects TRBV7-2 to TRBJ1-2; 7 bases fit TRBD1. The trim removed 3 bases at V and 6 bases at J, leaving 10 bases unmatched. Germline V gene lookup returns CDR1 SGHTA and CDR2 FQGNSA. The CDR3 sequence is 15 residues long. CDR3 in amino acids: CASSFRARGAHGYTF. In DNA, the CDR3 is TGTGCCAGCAGCTTTAGGGCCAGGGGGGCGCATGGCTACACCTTC.

The J gene is TRBJ2-5, the V gene TRBV4-1; D is perhaps TRBD1 (5 bases). V lost 6 bases to trimming and J lost 2 bases, with 13 bases between them. CDR1 and CDR2 (germline): MGHRA, YSYEKL. The CDR3 length is 14 residues. CDR3: CASRHRSGQETQYF. CDR3 in DNA: TGCGCCAGCAGACACAGGAGTGGTCAAGAGACCCAGTACTTC.